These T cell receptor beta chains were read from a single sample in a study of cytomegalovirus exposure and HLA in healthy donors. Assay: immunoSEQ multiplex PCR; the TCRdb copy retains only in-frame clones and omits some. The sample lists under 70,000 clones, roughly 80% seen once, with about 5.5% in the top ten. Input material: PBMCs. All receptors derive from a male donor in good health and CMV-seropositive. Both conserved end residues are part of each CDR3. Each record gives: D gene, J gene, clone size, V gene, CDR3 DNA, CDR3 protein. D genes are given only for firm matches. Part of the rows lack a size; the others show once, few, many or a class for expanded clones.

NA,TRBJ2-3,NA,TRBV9,TGTGCCAGCAGCGTAGCCCCGAGCCGCACAGATACGCAGTATTTT,CASSVAPSRTDTQYF
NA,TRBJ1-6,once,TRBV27,TGTGCCAGCAGTTTCTCAGGCTCACCCCTCCACTTT,CASSFSGSPLHF
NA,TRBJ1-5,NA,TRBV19,TGTGCCAGTAGTATAGTAACAGGGATGGCTCAGCCCCAGCATTTT,CASSIVTGMAQPQHF
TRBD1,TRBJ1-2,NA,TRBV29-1,TGCAGCGTTGGGGACAGGTTTACCGTATATGGCTACACCTTC,CSVGDRFTVYGYTF
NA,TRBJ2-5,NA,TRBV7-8,TGTGCCAGCAGCTTATCCGGGGGGCCAGAGACCCAGTACTTC,CASSLSGGPETQYF
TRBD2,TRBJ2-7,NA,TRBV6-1,TGTGCCAGCTGGCCTAGCGGGGGGTCCTACGAGCAGTACTTC,CASWPSGGSYEQYF
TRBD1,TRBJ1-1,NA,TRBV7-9,TGTGCCAGCAGCTTAGCGGGGGTGACAGGGGGAGCTTTCTTT,CASSLAGVTGGAFF
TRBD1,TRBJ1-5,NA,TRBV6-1,TGTGCCAGCAGGGACACCCGGGACAGGGGTAGAGCCCAGCATTTT,CASRDTRDRGRAQHF
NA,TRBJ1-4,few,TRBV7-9,TGTGCCAGCAGCTTAGGGCAGGGGTTCAGGGATGAAAAACTGTTTTTT,CASSLGQGFRDEKLFF
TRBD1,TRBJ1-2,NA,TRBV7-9,TGTGCCAGCAGCCTACAGGGGGCAGGGTATGGCTACACCTTC,CASSLQGAGYGYTF
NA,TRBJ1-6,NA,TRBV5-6,TGTGCCAGCAGTAGGGGGAACACGGCTTCACCCCTCCACTTT,CASSRGNTASPLHF
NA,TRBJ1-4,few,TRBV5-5,TGTGCCAGCAGCCTCCGGGACACGGACGCAACTAATGAAAAACTGTTTTTT,CASSLRDTDATNEKLFF
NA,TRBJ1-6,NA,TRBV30,TGTGCCTGGAGTCATGGGACTAGAAGTTCACCCCTCCACTTT,CAWSHGTRSSPLHF
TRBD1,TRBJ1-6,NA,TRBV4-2,TGTGCCAGCAGCCCCTCGGACAGGGGCACTTCTCTTGGCTCCTATAATTCACCCCTCCACTTT,CASSPSDRGTSLGSYNSPLHF
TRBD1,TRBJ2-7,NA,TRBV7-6,TGTGCCAGCAGCTTAACACAGGGGAGGCAGTACTTC,CASSLTQGRQYF
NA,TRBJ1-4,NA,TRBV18,TGTGCCAGCTCACCAAGGAGAGCAACTAATGAAAAACTGTTTTTT,CASSPRRATNEKLFF
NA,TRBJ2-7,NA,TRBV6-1,TGTGCCAGCAGGTCCGGGACAGGGTCCCGGGAGGGGTACTTC,CASRSGTGSREGYF
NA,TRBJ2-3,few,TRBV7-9,TGTGCCAGCGGGCCAGATACGCAGTATTTT,CASGPDTQYF
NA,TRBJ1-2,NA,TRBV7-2,TGTGCCAGCAGCACAACAAGACAGGCCCTTAACTATGGCTACACCTTC,CASSTTRQALNYGYTF
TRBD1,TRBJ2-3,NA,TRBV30,TGTGCCTGGAGTGCCGGGACAGGTGTGGCAGATACGCAGTATTTT,CAWSAGTGVADTQYF
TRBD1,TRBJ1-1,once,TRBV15,TGTGCCACCAGCAGAGATCAAGGGACAGGGGACACTGAAGCTTTCTTT,CATSRDQGTGDTEAFF
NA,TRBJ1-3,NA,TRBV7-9,TGTGCCAGCAGCTTAGGACAGCCGGGCTCTGGAAACACCATATATTTT,CASSLGQPGSGNTIYF
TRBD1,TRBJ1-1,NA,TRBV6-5,TGTGCCAGCAAACCCGGACAGGGTTTCACTGAAGCTTTCTTT,CASKPGQGFTEAFF
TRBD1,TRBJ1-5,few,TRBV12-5,TGTGCTAGTGCCCCACAGGGACAGTTAAATCAGCCCCAGCATTTT,CASAPQGQLNQPQHF
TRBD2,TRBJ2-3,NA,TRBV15,TGTGCCACGGAAGCGGGGGTCCTCACAGATACGCAGTATTTT,CATEAGVLTDTQYF